This T cell receptor (beta chain) was found in a study of radiotherapy plus CTLA-4 blockade in lung cancer. Sequencing used immunoSEQ multiplex PCR; TCRdb keeps in-frame clones, though not all of them. Here the sample spans fewer than 55,000 clones, roughly 85% being singletons. V shed 6 bases, J shed 3 bases, and the junction held 11 bases outside the gene matches. The CDR3 contains 18 residues. Looked up from germline, CDR1 is MDHEN and CDR2 is SYDVKM. The sequences come from peripheral blood, collected from a patient treated with radiotherapy plus ipilimumab. This receptor was identified in a human donor with non-small cell lung cancer whose response to radiotherapy plus ipilimumab could not be evaluated. This rearrangement joins TRBV28 to TRBJ2-7; 16 bases match TRBD2. CDR3 loop: CASSRPGTSGRAGYEQYF. CDR3 sequence (DNA): TGTGCCAGCAGCCGTCCCGGGACTAGCGGGAGGGCCGGCTACGAGCAGTACTTC.